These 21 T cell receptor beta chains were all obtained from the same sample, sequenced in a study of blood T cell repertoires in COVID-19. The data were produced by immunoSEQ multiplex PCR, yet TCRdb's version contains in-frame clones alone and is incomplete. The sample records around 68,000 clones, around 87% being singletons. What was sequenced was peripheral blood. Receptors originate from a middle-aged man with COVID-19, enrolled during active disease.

CDR3 sequence reads: CASSAELGKLFF. The DNA of the CDR3 is TGTGCCAGCAGCGCAGAACTAGGAAAACTGTTTTTT. The rearrangement uses TRBV7-9 and TRBJ1-4, with D unresolved. The V end lost 5 bases, the J end lost 10 bases, and 11 bases lay between the germline ends. Germline V gives CDR1 SEHNR, CDR2 FQNEAQ (reference sequence). The CDR3 totals 12 residues.

CDR3 bases: TGTGCCAGCAGGCCGAGTAGCACAGATACGCAGTATTTT. It specifies CASRPSSTDTQYF. The chain has TRBV5-5 and TRBJ2-3; D call uncertain. Looked up from germline, CDR1 is SGHKS and CDR2 is YYEKEE (reference sequence). V gave up 5 bases and J gave up 0 bases, with 7 bases separating them. The length of the CDR3 is 13 residues. The full variable domain, rest sourced from reference TRBV5-5 and TRBJ2-3, is DAGVTQSPTHLIKTRGQQVTLRCSPISGHKSVSWYQQVLGQGPQFIFQYYEKEERGRGNFPDRFSARQFPNYSSELNVNALLLGDSALYLCASRPSSTDTQYFGPGTRLTVL.

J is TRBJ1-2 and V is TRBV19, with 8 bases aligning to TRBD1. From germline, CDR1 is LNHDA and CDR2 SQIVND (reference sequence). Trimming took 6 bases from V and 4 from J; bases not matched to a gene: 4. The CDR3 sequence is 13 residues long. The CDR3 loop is CASSPGQVYGYTF. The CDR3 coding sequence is TGTGCCAGTAGCCCGGGACAGGTCTATGGCTACACCTTC. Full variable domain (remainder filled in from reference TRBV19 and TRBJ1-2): DGGITQSPKYLFRKEGQNVTLSCEQNLNHDAMYWYRQDPGQGLRLIYYSQIVNDFQKGDIAEGYSVSREKKESFPLTVTSAQKNPTAFYLCASSPGQVYGYTFGSGTRLTVV.

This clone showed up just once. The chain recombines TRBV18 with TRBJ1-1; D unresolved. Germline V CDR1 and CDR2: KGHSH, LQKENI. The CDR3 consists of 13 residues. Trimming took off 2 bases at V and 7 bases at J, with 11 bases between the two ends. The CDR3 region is CASSPAGSGEAFF. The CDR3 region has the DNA TGTGCCAGCTCACCAGCCGGGTCCGGTGAAGCTTTCTTT.

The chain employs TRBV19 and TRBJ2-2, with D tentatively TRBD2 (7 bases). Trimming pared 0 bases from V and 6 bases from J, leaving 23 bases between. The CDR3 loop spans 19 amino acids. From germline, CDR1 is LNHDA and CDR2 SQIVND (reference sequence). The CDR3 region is CASSIDHTGRALGAGELFF. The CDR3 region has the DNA TGTGCCAGTAGTATAGATCACACAGGGAGGGCATTGGGGGCCGGGGAGCTGTTTTTT.

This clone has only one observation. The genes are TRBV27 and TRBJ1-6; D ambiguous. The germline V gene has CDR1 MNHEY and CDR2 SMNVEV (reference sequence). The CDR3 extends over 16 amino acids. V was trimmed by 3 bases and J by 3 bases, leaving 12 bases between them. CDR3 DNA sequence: TGTGCCAGCAGTTTCTCTGGAGGGCACTATAATTCACCCCTCCACTTT. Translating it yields CASSFSGGHYNSPLHF.

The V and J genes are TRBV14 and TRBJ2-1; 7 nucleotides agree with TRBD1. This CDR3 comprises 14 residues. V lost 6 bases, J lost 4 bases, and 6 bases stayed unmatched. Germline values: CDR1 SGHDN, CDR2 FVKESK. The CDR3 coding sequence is TGTGCCAGCAGTCGGGACAGTTATTACAATGAGCAGTTCTTC. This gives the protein CASSRDSYYNEQFF. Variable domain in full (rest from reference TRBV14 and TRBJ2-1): EAGVTQFPSHSVIEKGQTVTLRCDPISGHDNLYWYRRVMGKEIKFLLHFVKESKQDESGMPNNRFLAERTGGTYSTLKVQPAELEDSGVYFCASSRDSYYNEQFFGPGTRLTVL.

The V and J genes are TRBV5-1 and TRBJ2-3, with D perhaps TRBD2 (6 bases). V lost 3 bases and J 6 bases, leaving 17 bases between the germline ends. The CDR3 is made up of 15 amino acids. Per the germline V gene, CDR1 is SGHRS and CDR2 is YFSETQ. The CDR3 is CASSSGLAEGDTQYF. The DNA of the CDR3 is TGCGCCAGCAGCTCGGGACTCGCTGAGGGCGATACGCAGTATTTT.

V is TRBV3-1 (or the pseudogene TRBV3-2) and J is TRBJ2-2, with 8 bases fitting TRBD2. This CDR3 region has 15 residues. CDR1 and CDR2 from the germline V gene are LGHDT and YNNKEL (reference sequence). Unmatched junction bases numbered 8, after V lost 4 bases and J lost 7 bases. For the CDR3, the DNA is TGTGCCAGCAGCCCCCGCGGGGGGTATAACGGGGAGCTGTTTTTT. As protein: CASSPRGGYNGELFF.

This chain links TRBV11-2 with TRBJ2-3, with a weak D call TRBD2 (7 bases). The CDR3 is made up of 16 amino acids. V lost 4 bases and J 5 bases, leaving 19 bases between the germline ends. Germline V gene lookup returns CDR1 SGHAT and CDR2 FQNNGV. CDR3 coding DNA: TGTGCCAGCAGCTCAGGGCCTGGGGGGGCGGTAGATACGCAGTATTTT. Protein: CASSSGPGGAVDTQYF.

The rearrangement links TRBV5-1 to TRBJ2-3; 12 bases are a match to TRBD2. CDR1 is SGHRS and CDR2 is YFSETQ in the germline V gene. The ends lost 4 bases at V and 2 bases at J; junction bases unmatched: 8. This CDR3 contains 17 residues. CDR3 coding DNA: TGCGCCAGCAGCCGAATATCTAGCGGGGGGGCCACAGATACGCAGTATTTT. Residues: CASSRISSGGATDTQYF.

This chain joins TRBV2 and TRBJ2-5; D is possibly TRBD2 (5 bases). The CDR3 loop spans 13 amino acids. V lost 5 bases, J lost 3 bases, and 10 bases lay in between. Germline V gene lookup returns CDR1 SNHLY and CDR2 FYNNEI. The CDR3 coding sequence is TGTGCCAGCAGTCAAACGGGGAAAGAGACCCAGTACTTC. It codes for CASSQTGKETQYF. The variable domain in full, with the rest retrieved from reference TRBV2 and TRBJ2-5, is EPEVTQTPSHQVTQMGQEVILRCVPISNHLYFYWYRQILGQKVEFLVSFYNNEISEKSEIFDDQFSVERPDGSNFTLKIRSTKLEDSAMYFCASSQTGKETQYFGPGTRLLVL.

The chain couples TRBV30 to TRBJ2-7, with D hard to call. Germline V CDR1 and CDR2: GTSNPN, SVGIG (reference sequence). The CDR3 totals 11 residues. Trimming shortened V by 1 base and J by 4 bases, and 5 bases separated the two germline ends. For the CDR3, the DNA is TGTGCCTGGAGTGACTCTTACGAGCAGTACTTC. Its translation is CAWSDSYEQYF.

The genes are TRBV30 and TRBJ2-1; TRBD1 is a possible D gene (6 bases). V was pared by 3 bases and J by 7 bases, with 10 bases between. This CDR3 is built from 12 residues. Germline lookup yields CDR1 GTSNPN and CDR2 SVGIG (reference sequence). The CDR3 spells CAWSPRGNEQFF. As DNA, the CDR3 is TGTGCCTGGAGCCCAAGGGGGAATGAGCAGTTCTTC. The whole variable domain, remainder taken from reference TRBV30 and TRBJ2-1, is SQTIHQWPATLVQPVGSPLSLECTVEGTSNPNLYWYRQAAGRGLQLLFYSVGIGQISSEVPQNLSASRPQDRQFILSSKKLLLSDSGFYLCAWSPRGNEQFFGPGTRLTVL.

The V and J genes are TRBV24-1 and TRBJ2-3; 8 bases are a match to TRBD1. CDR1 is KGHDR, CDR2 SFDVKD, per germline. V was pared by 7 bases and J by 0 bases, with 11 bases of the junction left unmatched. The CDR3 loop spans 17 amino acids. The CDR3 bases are TGTGCCACCAGATCGGGAAGGGCAGGGGGCAGCACAGATACGCAGTATTTT. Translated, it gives CATRSGRAGGSTDTQYF.

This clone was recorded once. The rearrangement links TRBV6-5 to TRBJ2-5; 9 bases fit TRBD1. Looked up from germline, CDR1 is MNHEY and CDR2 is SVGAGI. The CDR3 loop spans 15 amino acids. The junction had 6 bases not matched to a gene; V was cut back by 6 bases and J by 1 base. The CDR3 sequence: CASSSGTGFQETQYF. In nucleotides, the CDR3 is TGTGCCAGCAGCTCCGGGACAGGGTTCCAAGAGACCCAGTACTTC.

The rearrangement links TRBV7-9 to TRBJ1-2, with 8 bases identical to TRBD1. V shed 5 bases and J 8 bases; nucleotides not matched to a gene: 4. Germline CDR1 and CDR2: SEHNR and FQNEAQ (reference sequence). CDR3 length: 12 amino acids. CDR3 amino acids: CASSTDRAGYTF. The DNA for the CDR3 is TGTGCCAGCAGCACGGACAGGGCAGGCTACACCTTC.

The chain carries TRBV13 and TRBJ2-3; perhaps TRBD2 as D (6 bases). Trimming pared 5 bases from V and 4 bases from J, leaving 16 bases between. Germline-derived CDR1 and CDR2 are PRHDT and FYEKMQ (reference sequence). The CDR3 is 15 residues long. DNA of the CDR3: TGTGCCAGCAGCGGTACGGGGGACGTGTCAGATACGCAGTATTTT. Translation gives CASSGTGDVSDTQYF.

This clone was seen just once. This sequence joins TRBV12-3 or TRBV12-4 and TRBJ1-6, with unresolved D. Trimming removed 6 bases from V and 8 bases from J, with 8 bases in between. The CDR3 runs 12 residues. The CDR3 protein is CASSWEDSPLHF. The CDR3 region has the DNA TGTGCCAGCAGCTGGGAGGATTCACCCCTCCACTTT.

The CDR3 DNA reads as TGTGCCAGCAGTCGCGGGGGAACCTCCTACAATGAGCAGTTCTTC. Its protein is CASSRGGTSYNEQFF. The chain employs TRBV27 and TRBJ2-1; 7 bases align to TRBD2. Trimming at V came to 5 bases and at J to 0 bases, leaving 4 bases not matched to a gene. The CDR3 has 15 residues. The germline gives CDR1 MNHEY, CDR2 SMNVEV (reference sequence).

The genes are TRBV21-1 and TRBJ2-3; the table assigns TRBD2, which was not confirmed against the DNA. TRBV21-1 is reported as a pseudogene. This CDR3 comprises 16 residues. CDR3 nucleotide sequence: TGTGCCAGCAGCAAAGGAGAGGACTACCGCACAGATACGCAGTATTTT. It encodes CASSKGEDYRTDTQYF.